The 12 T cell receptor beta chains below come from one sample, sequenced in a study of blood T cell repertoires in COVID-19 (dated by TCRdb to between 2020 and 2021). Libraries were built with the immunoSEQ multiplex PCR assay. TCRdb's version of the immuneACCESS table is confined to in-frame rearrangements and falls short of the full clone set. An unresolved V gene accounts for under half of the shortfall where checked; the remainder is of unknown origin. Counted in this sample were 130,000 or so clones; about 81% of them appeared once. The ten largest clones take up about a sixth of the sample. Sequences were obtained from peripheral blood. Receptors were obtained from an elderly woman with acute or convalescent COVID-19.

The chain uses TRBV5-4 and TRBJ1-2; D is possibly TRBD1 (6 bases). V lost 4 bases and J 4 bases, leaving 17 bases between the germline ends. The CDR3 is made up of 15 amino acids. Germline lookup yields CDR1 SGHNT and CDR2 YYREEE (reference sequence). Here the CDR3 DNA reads TGTGCCAGCAGCCCAAACAGGGTCTACTCCTATGGCTACACCTTC. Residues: CASSPNRVYSYGYTF. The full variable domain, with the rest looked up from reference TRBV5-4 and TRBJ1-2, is ETGVTQSPTHLIKTRGQQVTLRCSSQSGHNTVSWYQQALGQGPQFIFQYYREEENGRGNFPPRFSGLQFPNYSSELNVNALELDDSALYLCASSPNRVYSYGYTFGSGTRLTVV.

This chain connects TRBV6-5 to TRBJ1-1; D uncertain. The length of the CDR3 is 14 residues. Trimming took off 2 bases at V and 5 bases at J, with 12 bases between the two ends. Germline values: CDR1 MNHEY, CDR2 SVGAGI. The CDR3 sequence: CASSYVGGRTEAFF. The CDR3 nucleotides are TGTGCCAGCAGTTACGTGGGAGGAAGAACTGAAGCTTTCTTT.

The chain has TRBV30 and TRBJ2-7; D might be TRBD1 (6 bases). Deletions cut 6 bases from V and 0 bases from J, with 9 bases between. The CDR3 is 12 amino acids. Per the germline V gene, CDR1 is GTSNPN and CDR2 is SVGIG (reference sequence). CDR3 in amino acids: CACHRVSYEQYF. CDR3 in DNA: TGTGCCTGTCACAGGGTCTCCTACGAGCAGTACTTC.

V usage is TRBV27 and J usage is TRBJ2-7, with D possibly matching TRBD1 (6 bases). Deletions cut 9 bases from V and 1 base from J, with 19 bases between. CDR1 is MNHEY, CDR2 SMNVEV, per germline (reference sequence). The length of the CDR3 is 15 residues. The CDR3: CARTPLGQRSYEQYF. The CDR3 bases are TGTGCCAGGACACCTCTCGGACAGCGGTCCTACGAGCAGTACTTC.

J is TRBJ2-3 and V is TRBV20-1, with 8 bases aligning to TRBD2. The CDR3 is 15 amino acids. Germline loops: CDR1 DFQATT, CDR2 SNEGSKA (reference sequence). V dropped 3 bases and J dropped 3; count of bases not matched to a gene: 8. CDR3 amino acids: CSASVAGRRTDTQYF. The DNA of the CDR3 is TGCAGTGCTAGTGTAGCGGGGCGAAGGACAGATACGCAGTATTTT.

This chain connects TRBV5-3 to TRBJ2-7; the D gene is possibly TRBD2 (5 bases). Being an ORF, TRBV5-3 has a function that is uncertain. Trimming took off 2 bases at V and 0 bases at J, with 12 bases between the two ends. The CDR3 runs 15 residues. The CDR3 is CARSLSGEYSYEQYF. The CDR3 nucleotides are TGTGCCAGAAGCTTAAGCGGCGAATACTCCTACGAGCAGTACTTC.

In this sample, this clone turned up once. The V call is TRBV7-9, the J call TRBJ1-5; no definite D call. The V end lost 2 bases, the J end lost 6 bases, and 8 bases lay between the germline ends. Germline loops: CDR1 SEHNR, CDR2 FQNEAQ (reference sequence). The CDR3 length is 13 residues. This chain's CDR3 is CASSLPGIQPQHF. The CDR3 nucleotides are TGTGCCAGCAGCTTACCGGGAATTCAGCCCCAGCATTTT.

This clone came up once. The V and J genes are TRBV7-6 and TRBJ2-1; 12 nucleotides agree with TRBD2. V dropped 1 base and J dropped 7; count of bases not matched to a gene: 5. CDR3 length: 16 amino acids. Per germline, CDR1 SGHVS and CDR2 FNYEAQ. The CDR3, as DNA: TGTGCCAGCAGCTTAGGGGCTAGCGGGGGGGAAAATGAGCAGTTCTTC. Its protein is CASSLGASGGENEQFF.

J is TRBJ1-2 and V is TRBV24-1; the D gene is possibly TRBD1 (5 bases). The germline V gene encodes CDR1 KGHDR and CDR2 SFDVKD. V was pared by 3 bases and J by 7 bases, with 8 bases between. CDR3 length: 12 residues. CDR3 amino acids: CATSDGGTGYTF. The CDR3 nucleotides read TGTGCCACCAGTGATGGCGGGACTGGCTACACCTTC.

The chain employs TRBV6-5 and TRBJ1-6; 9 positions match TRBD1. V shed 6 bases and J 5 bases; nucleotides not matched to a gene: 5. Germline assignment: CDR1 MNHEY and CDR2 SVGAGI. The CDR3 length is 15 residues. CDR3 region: CASRLRDRDNSPLHF. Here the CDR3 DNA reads TGTGCCAGCAGACTCCGGGACAGGGATAATTCACCCCTCCACTTT.

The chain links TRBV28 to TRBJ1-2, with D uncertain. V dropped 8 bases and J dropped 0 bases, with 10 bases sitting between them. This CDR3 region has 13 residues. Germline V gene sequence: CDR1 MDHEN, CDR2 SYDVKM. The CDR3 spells CASWRDSNYGYTF. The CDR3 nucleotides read TGTGCCAGCTGGAGGGATTCTAACTATGGCTACACCTTC.

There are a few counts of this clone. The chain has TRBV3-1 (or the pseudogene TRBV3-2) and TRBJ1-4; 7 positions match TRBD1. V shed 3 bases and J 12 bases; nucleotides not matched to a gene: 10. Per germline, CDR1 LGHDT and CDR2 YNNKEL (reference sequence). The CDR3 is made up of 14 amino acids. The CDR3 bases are TGTGCCAGCAGCCACGCCTCGGGACAGTCGGAACTGTTTTTT. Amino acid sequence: CASSHASGQSELFF.